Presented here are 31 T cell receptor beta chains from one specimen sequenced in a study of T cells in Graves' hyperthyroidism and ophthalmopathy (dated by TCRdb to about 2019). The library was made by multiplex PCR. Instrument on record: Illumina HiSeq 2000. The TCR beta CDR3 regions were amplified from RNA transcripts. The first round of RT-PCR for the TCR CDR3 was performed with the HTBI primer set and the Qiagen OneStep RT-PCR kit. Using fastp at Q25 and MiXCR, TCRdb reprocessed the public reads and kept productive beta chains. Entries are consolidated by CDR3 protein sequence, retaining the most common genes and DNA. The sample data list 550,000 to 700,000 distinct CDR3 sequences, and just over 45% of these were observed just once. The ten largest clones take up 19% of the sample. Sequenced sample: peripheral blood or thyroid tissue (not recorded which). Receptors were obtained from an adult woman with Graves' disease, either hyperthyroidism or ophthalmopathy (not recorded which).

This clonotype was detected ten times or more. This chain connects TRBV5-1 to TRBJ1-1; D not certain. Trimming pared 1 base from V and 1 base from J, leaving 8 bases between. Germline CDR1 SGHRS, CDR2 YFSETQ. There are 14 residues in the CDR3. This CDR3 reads CASSLSGPNTEAFF. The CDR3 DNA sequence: TGCGCCAGCAGCTTGTCTGGGCCGAACACTGAAGCTTTCTTT.

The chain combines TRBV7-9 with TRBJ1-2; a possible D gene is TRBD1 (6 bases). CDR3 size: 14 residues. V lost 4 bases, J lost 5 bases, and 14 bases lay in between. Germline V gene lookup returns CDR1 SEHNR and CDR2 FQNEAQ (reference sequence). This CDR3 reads CASSSTPGVYGYTF. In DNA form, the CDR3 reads TGTGCCAGCAGCTCTACTCCAGGGGTATATGGCTACACCTTC. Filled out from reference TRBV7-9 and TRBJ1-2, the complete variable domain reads DTGVSQNPRHKITKRGQNVTFRCDPISEHNRLYWYRQTLGQGPEFLTYFQNEAQLEKSRLLSDRFSAERPKGSFSTLEIQRTEQGDSAMYLCASSSTPGVYGYTFGSGTRLTVV.

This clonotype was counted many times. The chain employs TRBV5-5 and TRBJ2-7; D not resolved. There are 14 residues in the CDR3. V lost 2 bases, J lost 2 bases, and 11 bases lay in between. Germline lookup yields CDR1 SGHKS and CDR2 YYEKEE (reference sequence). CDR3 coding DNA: TGTGCCAGCAGCTTTCACCAGACGCCCTACGAGCAGTACTTC. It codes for CASSFHQTPYEQYF. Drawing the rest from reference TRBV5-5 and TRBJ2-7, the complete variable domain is DAGVTQSPTHLIKTRGQQVTLRCSPISGHKSVSWYQQVLGQGPQFIFQYYEKEERGRGNFPDRFSARQFPNYSSELNVNALLLGDSALYLCASSFHQTPYEQYFGPGTRLTVT.

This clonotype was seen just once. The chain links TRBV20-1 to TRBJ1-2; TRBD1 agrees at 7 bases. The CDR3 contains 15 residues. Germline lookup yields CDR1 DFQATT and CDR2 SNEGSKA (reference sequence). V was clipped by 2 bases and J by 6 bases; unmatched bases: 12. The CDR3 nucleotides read TGCAGTGCTAGATCCAACAGGGGAGTGGAAGATGGCTACACCTTC. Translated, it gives CSARSNRGVEDGYTF.

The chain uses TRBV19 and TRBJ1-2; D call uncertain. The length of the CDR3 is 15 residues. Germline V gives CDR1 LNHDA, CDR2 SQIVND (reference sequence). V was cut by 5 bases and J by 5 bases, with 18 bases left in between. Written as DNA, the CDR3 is TGTGCCAGTAGTCCGGATGGTACAGTTGGGTATGGCTACACCTTC. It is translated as CASSPDGTVGYGYTF.

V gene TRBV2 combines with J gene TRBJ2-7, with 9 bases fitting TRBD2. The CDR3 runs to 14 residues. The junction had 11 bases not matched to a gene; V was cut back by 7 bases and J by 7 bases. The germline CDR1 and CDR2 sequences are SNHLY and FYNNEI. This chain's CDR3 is CASKGLAGLWEQYF. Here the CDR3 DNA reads TGTGCCAGCAAGGGTCTAGCGGGACTTTGGGAGCAGTACTTC.

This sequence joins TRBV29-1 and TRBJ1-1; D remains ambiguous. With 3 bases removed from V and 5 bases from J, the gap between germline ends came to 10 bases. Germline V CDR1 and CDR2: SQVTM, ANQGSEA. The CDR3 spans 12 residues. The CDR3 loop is CSVENPGTEAFF. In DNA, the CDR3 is TGCAGCGTTGAGAACCCTGGGACTGAAGCTTTCTTT.

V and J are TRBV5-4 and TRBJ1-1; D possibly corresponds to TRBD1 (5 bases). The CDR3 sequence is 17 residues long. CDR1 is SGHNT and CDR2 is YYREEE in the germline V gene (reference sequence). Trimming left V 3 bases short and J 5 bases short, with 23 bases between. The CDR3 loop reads CASSSKGRPLRGTEAFF. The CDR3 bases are TGTGCCAGCAGCTCCAAGGGACGGCCCCTGCGGGGGACTGAAGCTTTCTTT.

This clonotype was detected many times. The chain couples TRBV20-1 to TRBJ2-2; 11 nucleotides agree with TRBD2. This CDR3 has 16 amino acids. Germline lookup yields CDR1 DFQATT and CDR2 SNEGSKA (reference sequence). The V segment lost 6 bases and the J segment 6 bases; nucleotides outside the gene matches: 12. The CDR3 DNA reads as TGCAGTGCCTCTCTAGGTACTAGCGGGAGTTCCGGGGAGCTGTTTTTT. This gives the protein CSASLGTSGSSGELFF.

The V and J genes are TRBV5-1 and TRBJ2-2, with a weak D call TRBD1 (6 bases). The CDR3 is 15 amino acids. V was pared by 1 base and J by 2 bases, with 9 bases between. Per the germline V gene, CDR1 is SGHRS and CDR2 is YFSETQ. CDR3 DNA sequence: TGCGCCAGCAGCTTGTGGGACACTAACACCGGGGAGCTGTTTTTT. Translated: CASSLWDTNTGELFF.

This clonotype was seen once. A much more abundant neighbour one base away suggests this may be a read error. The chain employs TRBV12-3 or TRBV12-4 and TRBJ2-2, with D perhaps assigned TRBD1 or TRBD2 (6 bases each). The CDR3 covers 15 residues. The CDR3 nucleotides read TGTGCCGGCAGTTTATTCGGGGGCATAACCGGGGAGCTGTTTTTT. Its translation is CAGSLFGGITGELFF.

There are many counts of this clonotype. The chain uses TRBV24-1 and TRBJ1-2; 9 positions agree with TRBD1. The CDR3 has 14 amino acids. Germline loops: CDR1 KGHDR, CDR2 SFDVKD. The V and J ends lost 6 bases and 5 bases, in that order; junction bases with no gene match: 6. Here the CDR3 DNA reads TGTGCCACCAGTCCTACCGGGACAGGGTATGGCTACACCTTC. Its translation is CATSPTGTGYGYTF.

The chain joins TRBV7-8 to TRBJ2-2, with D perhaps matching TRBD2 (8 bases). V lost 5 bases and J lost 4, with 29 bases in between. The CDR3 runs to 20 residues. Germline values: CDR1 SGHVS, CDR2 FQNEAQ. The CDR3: CASSVPSGGLAGGRTGELFF. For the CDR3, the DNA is TGTGCCAGCAGCGTACCCTCGGGAGGACTAGCAGGGGGACGCACCGGGGAGCTGTTTTTT.

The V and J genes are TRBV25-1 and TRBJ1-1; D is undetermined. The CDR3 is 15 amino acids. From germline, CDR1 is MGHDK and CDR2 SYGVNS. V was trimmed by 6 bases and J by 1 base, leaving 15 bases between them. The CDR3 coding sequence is TGTGCCAGCAGCTTGGGAGCGACCCCGAACACTGAAGCTTTCTTT. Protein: CASSLGATPNTEAFF.

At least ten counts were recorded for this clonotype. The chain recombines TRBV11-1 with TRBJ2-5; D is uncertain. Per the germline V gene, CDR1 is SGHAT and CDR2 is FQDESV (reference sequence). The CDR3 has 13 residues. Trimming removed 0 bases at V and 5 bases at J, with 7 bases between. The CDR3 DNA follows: TGTGCCAGCAGCTTAGCCTTGGTGGAGACCCAGTACTTC. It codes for CASSLALVETQYF.

The CDR3 DNA reads as TGCAGCGTAGACCCCACGGGGGAGGGTGGCTACACCTTC. It codes for CSVDPTGEGGYTF. The V call is TRBV29-1, the J call TRBJ1-2; D might be TRBD1 (5 bases). V shed 6 bases and J shed 7 bases, with 18 bases lying between them. The germline V gene has CDR1 SQVTM and CDR2 ANQGSEA. The CDR3 sequence is 13 residues long.

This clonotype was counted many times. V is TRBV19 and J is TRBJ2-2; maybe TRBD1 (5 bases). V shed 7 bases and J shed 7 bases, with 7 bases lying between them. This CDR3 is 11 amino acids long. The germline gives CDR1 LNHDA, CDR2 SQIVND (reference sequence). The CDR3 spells CASKGDGELFF. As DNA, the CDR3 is TGTGCCAGTAAAGGGGACGGGGAGCTGTTTTTT.

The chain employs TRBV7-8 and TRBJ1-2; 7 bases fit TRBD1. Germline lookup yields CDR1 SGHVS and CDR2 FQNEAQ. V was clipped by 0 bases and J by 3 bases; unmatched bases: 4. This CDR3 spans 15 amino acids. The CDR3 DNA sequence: TGTGCCAGCAGCTTAGCACCGGGGACAGACTATGGCTACACCTTC. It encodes CASSLAPGTDYGYTF.

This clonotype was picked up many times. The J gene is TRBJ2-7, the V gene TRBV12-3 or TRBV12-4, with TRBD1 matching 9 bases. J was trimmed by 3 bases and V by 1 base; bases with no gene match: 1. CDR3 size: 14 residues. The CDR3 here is CASSLVTGGYEQYF. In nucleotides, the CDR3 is TGTGCCAGCAGTTTAGTGACAGGGGGCTACGAGCAGTACTTC.

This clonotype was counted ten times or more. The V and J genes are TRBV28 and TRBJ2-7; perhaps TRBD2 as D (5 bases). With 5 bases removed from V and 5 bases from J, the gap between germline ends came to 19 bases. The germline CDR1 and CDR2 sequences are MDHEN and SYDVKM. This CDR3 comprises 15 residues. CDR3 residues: CASSPGSLGVHEQYF. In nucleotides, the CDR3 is TGTGCCAGCAGTCCCGGCTCACTAGGCGTCCACGAGCAGTACTTC. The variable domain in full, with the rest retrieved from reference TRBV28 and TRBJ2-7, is DVKVTQSSRYLVKRTGEKVFLECVQDMDHENMFWYRQDPGLGLRLIYFSYDVKMKEKGDIPEGYSVSREKKERFSLILESASTNQTSMYLCASSPGSLGVHEQYFGPGTRLTVT.

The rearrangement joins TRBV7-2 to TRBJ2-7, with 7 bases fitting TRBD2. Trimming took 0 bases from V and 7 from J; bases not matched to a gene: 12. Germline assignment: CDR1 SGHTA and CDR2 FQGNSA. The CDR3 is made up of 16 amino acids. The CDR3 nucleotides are TGTGCCAGCAGCTTAGCACCTAGCGGCCTAAGTCGAGAGCAGTACTTC. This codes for CASSLAPSGLSREQYF.

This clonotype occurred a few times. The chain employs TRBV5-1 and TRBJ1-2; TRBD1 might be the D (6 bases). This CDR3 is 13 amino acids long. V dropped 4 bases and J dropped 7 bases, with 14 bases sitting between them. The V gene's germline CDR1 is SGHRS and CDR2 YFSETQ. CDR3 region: CASSTKDRSGYTF. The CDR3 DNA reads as TGCGCCAGCAGCACCAAAGACAGGTCTGGCTACACCTTC.

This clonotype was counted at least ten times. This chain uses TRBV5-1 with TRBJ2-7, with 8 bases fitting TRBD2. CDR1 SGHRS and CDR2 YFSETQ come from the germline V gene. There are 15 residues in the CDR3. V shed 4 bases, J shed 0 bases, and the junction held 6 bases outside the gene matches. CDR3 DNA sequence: TGCGCCAGCAGCCTTTTAGCGGGGAGCTCCTACGAGCAGTACTTC. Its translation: CASSLLAGSSYEQYF.

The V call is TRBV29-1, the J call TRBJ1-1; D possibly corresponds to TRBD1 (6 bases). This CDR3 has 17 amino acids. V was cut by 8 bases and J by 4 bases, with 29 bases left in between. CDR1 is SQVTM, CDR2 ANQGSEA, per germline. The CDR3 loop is CSLMGWGPGTAGTEAFF. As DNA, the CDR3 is TGCAGCTTGATGGGGTGGGGGCCGGGGACCGCGGGCACTGAAGCTTTCTTT.

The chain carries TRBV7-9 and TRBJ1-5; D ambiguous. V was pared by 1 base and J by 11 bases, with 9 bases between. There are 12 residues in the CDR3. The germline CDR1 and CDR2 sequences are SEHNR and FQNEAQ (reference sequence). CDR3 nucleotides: TGTGCCAGCAGCTTAGGGCAGTCAACCCAGCATTTT. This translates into CASSLGQSTQHF.

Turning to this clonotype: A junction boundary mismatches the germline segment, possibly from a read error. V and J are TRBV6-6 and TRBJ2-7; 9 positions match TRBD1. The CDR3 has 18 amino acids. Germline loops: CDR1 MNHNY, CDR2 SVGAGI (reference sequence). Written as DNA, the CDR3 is TGTGCCAGCAGTTACAGGGGACAGGGATCCCCTTTCGGCTACGGGCAGTACTTC. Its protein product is CASSYRGQGSPFGYGQYF.

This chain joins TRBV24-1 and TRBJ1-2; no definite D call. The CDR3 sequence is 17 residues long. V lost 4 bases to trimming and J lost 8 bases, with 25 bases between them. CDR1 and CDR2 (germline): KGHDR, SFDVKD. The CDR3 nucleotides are TGTGCCACCAGTGACCTACGGACTAGCGTGAACACCGGGGGCTACACCTTC. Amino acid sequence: CATSDLRTSVNTGGYTF.

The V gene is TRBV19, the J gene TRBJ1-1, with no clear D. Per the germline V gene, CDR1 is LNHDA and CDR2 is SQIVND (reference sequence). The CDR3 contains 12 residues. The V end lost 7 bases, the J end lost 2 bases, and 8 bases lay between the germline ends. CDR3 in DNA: TGTGCCAGTAAATGGGGAAACACTGAAGCTTTCTTT. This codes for CASKWGNTEAFF.

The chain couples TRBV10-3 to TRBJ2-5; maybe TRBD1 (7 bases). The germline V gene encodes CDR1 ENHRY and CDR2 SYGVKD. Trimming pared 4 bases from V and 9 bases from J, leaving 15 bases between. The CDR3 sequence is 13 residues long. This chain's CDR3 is CAISGQGGQPQYF. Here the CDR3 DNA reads TGTGCCATCAGTGGACAGGGAGGACAGCCCCAGTACTTC.

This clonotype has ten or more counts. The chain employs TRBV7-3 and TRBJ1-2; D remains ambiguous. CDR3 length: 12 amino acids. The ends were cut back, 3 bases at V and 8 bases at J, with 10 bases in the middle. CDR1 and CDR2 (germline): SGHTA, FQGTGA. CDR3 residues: CASSFRFGGYTF. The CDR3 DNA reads TGTGCCAGCAGCTTCCGATTCGGAGGCTACACCTTC.

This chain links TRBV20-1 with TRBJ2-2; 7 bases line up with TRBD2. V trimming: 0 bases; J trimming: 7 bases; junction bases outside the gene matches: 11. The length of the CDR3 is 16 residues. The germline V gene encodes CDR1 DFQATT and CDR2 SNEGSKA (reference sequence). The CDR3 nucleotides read TGCAGTGCTAGAGAGATTAGCGGGCGAGCCGTCGGGGAGCTGTTTTTT. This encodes CSAREISGRAVGELFF.